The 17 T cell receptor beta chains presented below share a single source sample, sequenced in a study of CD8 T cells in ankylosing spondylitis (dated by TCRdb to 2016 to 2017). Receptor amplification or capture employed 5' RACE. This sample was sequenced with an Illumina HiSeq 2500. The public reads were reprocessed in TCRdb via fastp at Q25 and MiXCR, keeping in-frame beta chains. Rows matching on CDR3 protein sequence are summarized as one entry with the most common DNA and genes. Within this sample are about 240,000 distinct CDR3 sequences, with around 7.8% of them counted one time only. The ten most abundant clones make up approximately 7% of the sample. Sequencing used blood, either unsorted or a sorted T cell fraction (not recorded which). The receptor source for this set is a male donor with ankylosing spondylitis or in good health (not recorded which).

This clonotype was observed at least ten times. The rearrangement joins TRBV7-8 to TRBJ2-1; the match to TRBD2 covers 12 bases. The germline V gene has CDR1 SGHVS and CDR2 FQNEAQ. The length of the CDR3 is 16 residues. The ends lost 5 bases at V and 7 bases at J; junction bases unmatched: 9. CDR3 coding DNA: TGTGCCAGCAGCCCCCTACTAGCGGGAGGTTTAAATGAGCAGTTCTTC. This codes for CASSPLLAGGLNEQFF.

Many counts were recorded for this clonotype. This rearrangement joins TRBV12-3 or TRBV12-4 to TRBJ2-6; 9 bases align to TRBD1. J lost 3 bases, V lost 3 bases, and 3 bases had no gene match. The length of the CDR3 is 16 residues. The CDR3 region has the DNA TGTGCCAGCAGTTTGGGACAGGGAATTGGGGCCAACGTCCTGACTTTC. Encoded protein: CASSLGQGIGANVLTF.

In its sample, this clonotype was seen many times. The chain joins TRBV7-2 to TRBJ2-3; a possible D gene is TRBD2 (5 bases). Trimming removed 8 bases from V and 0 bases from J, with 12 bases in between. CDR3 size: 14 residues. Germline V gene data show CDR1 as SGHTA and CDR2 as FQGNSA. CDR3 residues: CASLKGVSTDTQYF. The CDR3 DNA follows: TGTGCCAGCCTCAAGGGAGTGAGCACAGATACGCAGTATTTT.

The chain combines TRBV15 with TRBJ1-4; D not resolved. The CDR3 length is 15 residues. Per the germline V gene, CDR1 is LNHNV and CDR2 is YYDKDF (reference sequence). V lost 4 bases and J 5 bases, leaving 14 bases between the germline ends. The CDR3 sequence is CATSKIHRGNEKLFF. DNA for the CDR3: TGTGCCACCAGCAAGATCCACCGGGGAAATGAAAAACTGTTTTTT.

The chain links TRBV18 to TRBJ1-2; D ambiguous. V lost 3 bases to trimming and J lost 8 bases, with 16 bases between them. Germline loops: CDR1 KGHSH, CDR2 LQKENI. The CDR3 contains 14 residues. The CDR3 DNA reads TGTGCCAGCTCACCTTCGTCCGGCGGTGAAGGCTACACCTTC. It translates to CASSPSSGGEGYTF.

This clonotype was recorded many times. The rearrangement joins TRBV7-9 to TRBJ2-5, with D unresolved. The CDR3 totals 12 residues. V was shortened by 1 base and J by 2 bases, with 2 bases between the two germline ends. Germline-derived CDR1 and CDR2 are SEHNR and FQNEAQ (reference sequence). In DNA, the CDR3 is TGTGCCAGCAGCTTAGGACAAGAGACCCAGTACTTC. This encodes CASSLGQETQYF. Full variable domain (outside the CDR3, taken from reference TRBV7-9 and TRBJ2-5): DTGVSQNPRHKITKRGQNVTFRCDPISEHNRLYWYRQTLGQGPEFLTYFQNEAQLEKSRLLSDRFSAERPKGSFSTLEIQRTEQGDSAMYLCASSLGQETQYFGPGTRLLVL.

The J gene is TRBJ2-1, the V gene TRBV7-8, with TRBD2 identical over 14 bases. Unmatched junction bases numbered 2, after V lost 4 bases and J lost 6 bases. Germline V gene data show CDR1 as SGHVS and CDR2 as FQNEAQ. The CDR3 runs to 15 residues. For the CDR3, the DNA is TGTGCCAGCAGCTCGACTAGCGGGAGGGCCAATGAGCAGTTCTTC. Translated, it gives CASSSTSGRANEQFF.

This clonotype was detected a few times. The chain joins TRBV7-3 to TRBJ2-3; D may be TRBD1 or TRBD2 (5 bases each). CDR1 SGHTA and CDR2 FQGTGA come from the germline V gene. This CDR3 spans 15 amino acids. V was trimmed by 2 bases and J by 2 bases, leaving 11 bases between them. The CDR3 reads CASSLLGEPTDTQYF. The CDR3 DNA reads TGTGCCAGCAGCTTATTGGGGGAACCCACAGATACGCAGTATTTT.

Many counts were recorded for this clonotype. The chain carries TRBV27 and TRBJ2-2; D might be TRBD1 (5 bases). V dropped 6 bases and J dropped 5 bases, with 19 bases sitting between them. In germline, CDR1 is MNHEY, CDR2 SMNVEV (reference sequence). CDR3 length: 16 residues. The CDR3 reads CASSLTSRVITGELFF. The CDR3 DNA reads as TGTGCCAGCAGCCTGACCAGCAGGGTGATAACCGGGGAGCTGTTTTTT.

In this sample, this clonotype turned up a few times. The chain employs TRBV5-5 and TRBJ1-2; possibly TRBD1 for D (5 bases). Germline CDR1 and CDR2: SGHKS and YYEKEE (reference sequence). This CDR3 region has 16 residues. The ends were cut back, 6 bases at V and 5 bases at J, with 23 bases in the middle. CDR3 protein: CASTLTGAELSYGYTF. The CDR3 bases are TGTGCCAGCACCCTGACTGGGGCAGAGCTAAGTTATGGCTACACCTTC.

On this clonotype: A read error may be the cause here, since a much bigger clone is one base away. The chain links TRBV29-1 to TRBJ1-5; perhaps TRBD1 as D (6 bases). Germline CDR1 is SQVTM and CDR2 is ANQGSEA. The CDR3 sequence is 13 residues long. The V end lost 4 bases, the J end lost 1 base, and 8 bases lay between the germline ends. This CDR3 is CSVAQGSNQPQHF. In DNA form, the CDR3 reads TGCAGCGTTGCTCAGGGGAGCAATCAGCCCCAGCATTTT.

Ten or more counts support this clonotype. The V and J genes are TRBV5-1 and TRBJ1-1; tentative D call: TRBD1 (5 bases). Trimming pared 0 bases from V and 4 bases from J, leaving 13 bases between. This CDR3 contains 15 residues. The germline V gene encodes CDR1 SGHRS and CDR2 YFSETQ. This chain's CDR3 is CASSLGPGQGTEAFF. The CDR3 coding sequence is TGCGCCAGCAGCTTGGGCCCGGGGCAGGGCACTGAAGCTTTCTTT. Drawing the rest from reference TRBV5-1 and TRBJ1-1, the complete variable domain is KAGVTQTPRYLIKTRGQQVTLSCSPISGHRSVSWYQQTPGQGLQFLFEYFSETQRNKGNFPGRFSGRQFSNSRSEMNVSTLELGDSALYLCASSLGPGQGTEAFFGQGTRLTVV.

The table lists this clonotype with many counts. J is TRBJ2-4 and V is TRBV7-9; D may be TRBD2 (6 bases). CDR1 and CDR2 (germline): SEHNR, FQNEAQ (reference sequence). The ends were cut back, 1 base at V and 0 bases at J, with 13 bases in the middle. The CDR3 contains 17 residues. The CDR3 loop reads CASSLGDPGLAKNIQYF. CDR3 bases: TGTGCCAGCAGCTTAGGTGACCCGGGACTAGCCAAAAACATTCAGTACTTC.

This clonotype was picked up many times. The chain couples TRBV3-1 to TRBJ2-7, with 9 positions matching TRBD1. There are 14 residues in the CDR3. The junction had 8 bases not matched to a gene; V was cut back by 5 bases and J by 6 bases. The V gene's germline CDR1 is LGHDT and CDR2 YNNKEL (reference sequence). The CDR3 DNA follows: TGTGCCAGCAGCTCTGACAGGGGGTACCGCGAGCAGTACTTC. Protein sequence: CASSSDRGYREQYF.

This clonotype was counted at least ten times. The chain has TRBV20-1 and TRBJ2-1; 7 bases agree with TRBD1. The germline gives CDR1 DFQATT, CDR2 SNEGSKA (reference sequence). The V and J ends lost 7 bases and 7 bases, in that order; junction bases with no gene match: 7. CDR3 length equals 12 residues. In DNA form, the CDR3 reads TGCAGTGGAGTGACAGGGCGAAATGAGCAGTTCTTC. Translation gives CSGVTGRNEQFF.

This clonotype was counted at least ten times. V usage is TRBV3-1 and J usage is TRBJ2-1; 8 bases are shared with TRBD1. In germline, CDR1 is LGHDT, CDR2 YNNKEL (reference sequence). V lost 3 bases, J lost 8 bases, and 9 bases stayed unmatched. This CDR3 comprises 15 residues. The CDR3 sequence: CASSHTGTGHDEQFF. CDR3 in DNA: TGTGCCAGCAGCCACACCGGGACAGGACATGATGAGCAGTTCTTC.

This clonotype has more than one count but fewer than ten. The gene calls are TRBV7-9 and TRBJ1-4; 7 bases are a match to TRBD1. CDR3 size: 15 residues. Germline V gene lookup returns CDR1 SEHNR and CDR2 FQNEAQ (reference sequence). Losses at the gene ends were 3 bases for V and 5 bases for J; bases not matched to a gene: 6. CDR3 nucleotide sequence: TGTGCCAGCAGCTTCCCGGGACAGCCGAATGAAAAACTGTTTTTT. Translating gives CASSFPGQPNEKLFF.